These 9 T cell receptor beta chains share one sample of origin, sequenced in a study of beta chain features in type 1 diabetes. Every isolated RNA sample was fully reverse transcribed, so sequencing captured expressed TCRB transcripts. Assay used: immunoSEQ multiplex PCR; TCRdb lists only in-frame clones, some missing. The table has a few hundred thousand clones, about 32% seen once; the top ten hold 0.05% to 0.065%. Sequenced material: naive CD4+ T cells from blood. The receptors come from a young man in good health.

The V gene is TRBV30, the J gene TRBJ2-3; D is unclear. This CDR3 is built from 11 residues. Germline V CDR1 and CDR2: GTSNPN, SVGIG (reference sequence). V shed 0 bases and J shed 9 bases, with 7 bases lying between them. The CDR3 nucleotides are TGTGCCTGGAGTGTCGGCGTAACGCAGTATTTT. It codes for CAWSVGVTQYF.

The J gene is TRBJ2-1, the V gene TRBV19, with D possibly TRBD2 on 6 matching bases. V was clipped by 7 bases and J by 9 bases, with 19 bases between them. CDR1 and CDR2 (germline): LNHDA, SQIVND (reference sequence). The CDR3 loop spans 14 amino acids. Here the CDR3 reads CASIQQVGGGEQFF. CDR3 nucleotides: TGTGCCAGTATCCAACAGGTTGGGGGAGGTGAGCAGTTCTTC. Combining the CDR3 with reference TRBV19 and TRBJ2-1 gives the whole variable domain DGGITQSPKYLFRKEGQNVTLSCEQNLNHDAMYWYRQDPGQGLRLIYYSQIVNDFQKGDIAEGYSVSREKKESFPLTVTSAQKNPTAFYLCASIQQVGGGEQFFGPGTRLTVL.

CDR3 sequence reads: CASGFLRTTYNEQFF. CDR3 nucleotides: TGTGCCAGCGGGTTCCTCAGGACCACCTACAATGAGCAGTTCTTC. This chain joins TRBV27 and TRBJ2-1, with D uncertain. Germline assignment: CDR1 MNHEY and CDR2 SMNVEV (reference sequence). V was shortened by 8 bases and J by 2 bases, with 16 bases between the two germline ends. This CDR3 has 15 residues.

The CDR3 spells CASSLGEINEQFF. The CDR3 DNA sequence: TGTGCCAGCAGCTTAGGGGAAATCAATGAGCAGTTCTTC. The genes are TRBV7-9 and TRBJ2-1; D is unresolved. The CDR3 contains 13 residues. Trimming stripped 1 base from V and 6 bases from J, with 7 bases between. CDR1 SEHNR and CDR2 FQNEAQ come from the germline V gene (reference sequence).

This clone was detected a few times. The genes are TRBV29-1 and TRBJ2-1; TRBD2 agrees at 11 bases. V dropped 6 bases and J dropped 5; count of bases not matched to a gene: 6. This CDR3 is 14 amino acids long. Germline-derived CDR1 and CDR2 are SQVTM and ANQGSEA. This CDR3 is CSVVGTSGHNEQFF. The CDR3 DNA reads as TGCAGCGTCGTAGGGACTAGCGGTCACAATGAGCAGTTCTTC.

CDR3 nucleotide sequence: TGTGCCAGCAGCTCCTCAAGTCCCGATACGCAGTATTTT. It encodes CASSSSSPDTQYF. V usage is TRBV9 and J usage is TRBJ2-3; D gene ambiguous. The CDR3 length is 13 residues. Trimming took 4 bases from V and 6 from J, leaving 12 bases between them. Germline CDR1 SGDLS, CDR2 YYNGEE.

In nucleotides, the CDR3 is TGTGCCAGCAGCTTGTACAGGGGGCCGGGTGAGACCCAGTACTTC. Amino acids: CASSLYRGPGETQYF. V and J are TRBV5-6 and TRBJ2-5; TRBD1 aligns across 9 bases. The CDR3 sequence is 15 residues long. Germline V gene sequence: CDR1 SGHDT, CDR2 YYEEEE. J lost 5 bases, V lost 1 base, and 6 bases had no gene match.

The genes are TRBV7-8 and TRBJ2-7; D may correspond to TRBD1 or TRBD2 (6 bases each). The CDR3 is 15 amino acids. Germline CDR1 reads SGHVS; CDR2 reads FQNEAQ. V gave up 5 bases and J gave up 2 bases, with 16 bases separating them. CDR3 loop: CASSPRGAKTYEQYF. The CDR3 nucleotides are TGTGCCAGCAGCCCTAGGGGGGCTAAAACCTACGAGCAGTACTTC.

This clone was seen more than once but under ten times. The V and J genes are TRBV30 and TRBJ1-5; D ambiguous. The CDR3 length is 13 residues. In germline, CDR1 is GTSNPN, CDR2 SVGIG (reference sequence). Between the trimmed V and J ends, which lost 5 bases and 5 bases, there was a span of 13 bases. CDR3 sequence: CAWGGVGHQPQHF. The CDR3 region has the DNA TGTGCCTGGGGCGGGGTAGGTCATCAGCCCCAGCATTTT.